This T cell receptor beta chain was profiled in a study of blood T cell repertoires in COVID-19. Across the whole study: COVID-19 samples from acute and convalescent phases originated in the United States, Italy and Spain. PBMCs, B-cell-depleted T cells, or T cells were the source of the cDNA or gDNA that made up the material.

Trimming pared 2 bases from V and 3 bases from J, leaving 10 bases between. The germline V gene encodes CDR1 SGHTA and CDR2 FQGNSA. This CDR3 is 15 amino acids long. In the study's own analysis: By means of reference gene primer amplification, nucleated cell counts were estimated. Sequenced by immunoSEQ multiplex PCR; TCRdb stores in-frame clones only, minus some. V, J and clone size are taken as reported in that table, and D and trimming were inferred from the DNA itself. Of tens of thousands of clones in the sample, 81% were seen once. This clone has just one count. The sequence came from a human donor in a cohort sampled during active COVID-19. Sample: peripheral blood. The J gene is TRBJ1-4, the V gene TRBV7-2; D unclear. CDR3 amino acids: CASSLFGGPNEKLFF. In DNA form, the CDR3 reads TGTGCCAGCAGCTTATTCGGAGGACCTAATGAAAAACTGTTTTTT.